A selection of T cell receptor beta chains follows, all from one sample in a study of control samples from healthy donors and cancer patients. Profiled with immunoSEQ multiplex PCR; TCRdb holds only in-frame clones, not every one. This sample has about 60,000 clones, with 65% to 90% found just once. The specimen was blood. Source of these receptors: a man between 35 and 55 years old in good health. The CDR3 runs from the conserved cysteine through the conserved F or W. The D gene is left open where the match is weak. The size of a clone is reported for some rows only, either as once, few or many, or as a class for expanded clones.

clone size	D gene	V gene	J gene	CDR3 DNA	CDR3 protein
once	TRBD2	TRBV5-4	TRBJ2-1	TGTGCCAGCAGCACCTTCTGGGGCGGGAGGGACAATGAGCAGTTCTTC	CASSTFWGGRDNEQFF
.	.	TRBV7-6	TRBJ2-1	TGTGCCAGCAGCTTAGGCCCCGAGCAGTTCTTC	CASSLGPEQFF
.	TRBD1	TRBV13	TRBJ1-2	TGTGCCAGCAGCTCGAGGACAGGGCCTACGAACTATGGCTACACCTTC	CASSSRTGPTNYGYTF
.	.	TRBV6-6	TRBJ1-4	TGTGCCAGCAGAAATGAAAAACTGTTTTTT	CASRNEKLFF
few	.	TRBV24-1	TRBJ1-5	TGTGCCACCAGTGAAGGTCGTCTAAGGGCAATACTTGGTCAGCCCCAGCATTTT	CATSEGRLRAILGQPQHF
.	.	TRBV19	TRBJ2-7	TGTGCCAGTAGTATTCAAGGGGGGTCCTACGAGCAGTACTTC	CASSIQGGSYEQYF
.	.	TRBV2	TRBJ1-3	TGTGCCAGCAGGGGGGGGCTACGAAACACCATATATTTT	CASRGGLRNTIYF
.	.	TRBV11-1	TRBJ1-1	TGTGCCAGCAGCCCTTCGTGGGCACCCGAGAGGACTGAAGCTTTCTTT	CASSPSWAPERTEAFF
.	.	TRBV28	TRBJ2-5	TGTGCCAGCAGTCCCTCGGTCCTGTTGCGGACCCAGTACTTC	CASSPSVLLRTQYF
.	.	TRBV5-4	TRBJ2-1	TGTGCCAGCAGTTATTACCCCTCAGGGCAGGGTGCCTCCAATGAGCAGTTCTTC	CASSYYPSGQGASNEQFF
.	.	TRBV5-1	TRBJ2-7	TGCGCCAGCAGCTTAAGTTTCCCCTCCGAGCAGTACTTC	CASSLSFPSEQYF
.	TRBD1	TRBV10-1	TRBJ1-6	TGCGCCAGCAGAGGCGGACAGGATTCACCCCTCCACTTT	CASRGGQDSPLHF
.	TRBD2	TRBV11-3	TRBJ2-1	TGTGCCAGCAGCTTAGGACTAGCGGGGGCCGCGGGGGATGAGCAGTTCTTC	CASSLGLAGAAGDEQFF
.	TRBD1	TRBV14	TRBJ1-2	TGTGCCAGCAGCCGCGTCAGGGGGCCCTGGGGCTACACCTTC	CASSRVRGPWGYTF
.	.	TRBV12-3/TRBV12-4	TRBJ2-7	TGTGCCAGCAGCCGTCGCAGGCCCTACGAGCAGTACTTC	CASSRRRPYEQYF
.	.	TRBV5-6	TRBJ1-3	TGTGCCAGCAGCTTGACCGACTCTGGAAACACCATATATTTT	CASSLTDSGNTIYF
.	.	TRBV9	TRBJ1-6	TGTGCCAGCAGCGTAGCCACCTATAATTCACCCCTCCACTTT	CASSVATYNSPLHF
.	.	TRBV5-1	TRBJ1-1	TGCGCCAGCAGCTTGTCCGGGGGCGTTCAGACTGAAGCTTTCTTT	CASSLSGGVQTEAFF
.	.	TRBV28	TRBJ1-3	TGTGCCAGCAGTTTGGCCTTGGGTTTGGGTGGAAACACCATATATTTT	CASSLALGLGGNTIYF
.	.	TRBV7-2	TRBJ2-1	TGTGCCAGCAGTCCAGCCCACAATGAGCAGTTCTTC	CASSPAHNEQFF
.	.	TRBV6-5	TRBJ1-3	TGTGCCAGCAGTTACTCAGGACAGAGTGGAAACACCATATATTTT	CASSYSGQSGNTIYF